This T cell receptor beta chain was identified in a study of control samples from healthy donors and cancer patients. Germline V gene data show CDR1 as MNHEY and CDR2 as SMNVEV (reference sequence). The CDR3 extends over 13 amino acids. V lost 10 bases and J 6 bases, leaving 16 bases between the germline ends. Assay used: immunoSEQ multiplex PCR; TCRdb lists only in-frame clones, some missing. The sample has 85,000 to 100,000 clones, roughly 93% seen once. The sequencing sample was made of blood. This rearrangement joins TRBV27 to TRBJ1-5; the D gene is possibly TRBD1 (5 bases). The receptor's source is a man between 18 and 29 years old in good health. The CDR3, as DNA: TGTGCCACCGGGCCAGGGTCGAGTCAGCCCCAGCATTTT. It encodes CATGPGSSQPQHF.